The 21 T cell receptor beta chains in this list originate from one sample, sequenced in a study of cytomegalovirus exposure and HLA in healthy donors. The study ran its PCR with 60 Vbeta and 13 Jbeta primers. Only in-frame clones appear in the TCRdb table, and some are missing; sequencing was by immunoSEQ multiplex PCR. This table has 130,000 or so clones, roughly 80% appearing once. Sequenced input: PBMCs. Receptors originate from a man aged 25-40 years in good health and CMV-seronegative.

The rearrangement uses TRBV5-6 and TRBJ2-7; 7 nucleotides align to TRBD2. J lost 0 bases, V lost 2 bases, and 2 bases had no gene match. The CDR3 sequence is 14 residues long. CDR1 and CDR2 from the germline V gene are SGHDT and YYEEEE. For the CDR3, the DNA is TGTGCCAGCAGCTTCCCGGGAGGCTCCTACGAGCAGTACTTC. Amino acid sequence: CASSFPGGSYEQYF. Using reference TRBV5-6 and TRBJ2-7 for the parts outside the CDR3, the full variable domain is DAGVTQSPTHLIKTRGQQVTLRCSPKSGHDTVSWYQQALGQGPQFIFQYYEEEERQRGNFPDRFSGHQFPNYSSELNVNALLLGDSALYLCASSFPGGSYEQYFGPGTRLTVT.

This sequence joins TRBV7-9 and TRBJ2-1, with D tentatively TRBD2 (6 bases). The germline V gene has CDR1 SEHNR and CDR2 FQNEAQ (reference sequence). This CDR3 comprises 19 residues. Trimming removed 5 bases from V and 0 bases from J, with 23 bases in between. CDR3 protein: CASSQSLDSGRSSYNEQFF. The CDR3 nucleotides are TGTGCCAGCAGCCAAAGTCTTGATAGCGGTCGGAGCTCCTACAATGAGCAGTTCTTC.

This rearrangement joins TRBV7-6 to TRBJ2-3; a possible D gene is TRBD2 (6 bases). This CDR3 is built from 17 residues. Trimming took off 1 base at V and 0 bases at J, with 14 bases between the two ends. CDR1 is SGHVS, CDR2 FNYEAQ, per germline. CDR3 sequence: CASSLDWARGSTDTQYF. DNA for the CDR3: TGTGCCAGCAGCTTAGATTGGGCCCGGGGGAGCACAGATACGCAGTATTTT.

In DNA, the CDR3 is TGTGCCAGCAGCCAAGTTTGGGGACAGGGTCAGAACACTGAAGCTTTCTTT. It yields the protein CASSQVWGQGQNTEAFF. V gene TRBV14 combines with J gene TRBJ1-1, with 9 positions matching TRBD1. V was pared by 1 base and J by 1 base, with 7 bases of the junction left unmatched. From germline, CDR1 is SGHDN and CDR2 FVKESK. The CDR3 contains 17 residues.

This clone was seen a few times. The rearrangement links TRBV10-3 to TRBJ1-5, with a weak D call TRBD1 (6 bases). Germline V gene data show CDR1 as ENHRY and CDR2 as SYGVKD. The CDR3 extends over 14 amino acids. Trimming removed 5 bases from V and 4 bases from J, with 12 bases in between. CDR3: CAISKDSFNQPQHF. CDR3 DNA: TGTGCCATCAGTAAGGACAGCTTTAATCAGCCCCAGCATTTT.

The rearrangement joins TRBV28 to TRBJ1-6; tentatively, D is TRBD1 (6 bases). Trimming removed 6 bases from V and 9 bases from J, with 15 bases in between. The CDR3 sequence is 14 residues long. CDR1 is MDHEN, CDR2 SYDVKM, per germline. The CDR3 is CASSLQGGSSPLHF. The DNA for the CDR3 is TGTGCCAGCAGCCTACAGGGTGGGAGTTCACCCCTCCACTTT.

The rearrangement uses TRBV28 and TRBJ2-7; 7 bases agree with TRBD1. This CDR3 is built from 15 residues. Germline CDR1 is MDHEN and CDR2 is SYDVKM. The ends lost 6 bases at V and 5 bases at J; junction bases unmatched: 13. The CDR3 here is CASSHTGRGLHEQYF. The DNA of the CDR3 is TGTGCCAGCAGCCACACCGGTAGGGGGCTGCACGAGCAGTACTTC.

This chain joins TRBV7-8 and TRBJ2-7; 9 bases agree with TRBD2. The CDR3 runs to 17 residues. CDR1 and CDR2 (germline): SGHVS, FQNEAQ. V gave up 1 base and J gave up 1 base; unmatched junction bases: 8. The CDR3 spells CASSLVSGSLGSYEQYF. In nucleotides, the CDR3 is TGTGCCAGCAGCTTAGTTAGCGGGAGTTTGGGTTCCTACGAGCAGTACTTC.

V gene TRBV29-1 combines with J gene TRBJ1-2; no clear D. The V gene's germline CDR1 is SQVTM and CDR2 ANQGSEA. The CDR3 contains 10 residues. Trimming took 6 bases from V and 6 from J, leaving 8 bases between them. In DNA, the CDR3 is TGCAGCGTCGTCTCAGATGGCTACACCTTC. This sequence encodes CSVVSDGYTF.

V gene TRBV6-1 combines with J gene TRBJ2-2; D is unresolved. Germline V lookup: CDR1 MNHNS, CDR2 SASEGT. V gave up 2 bases and J gave up 8 bases, with 15 bases separating them. The CDR3 contains 15 residues. CDR3 nucleotide sequence: TGTGCCAGCAGTGAACATAACCAAGTCCGGGGGGAGCTGTTTTTT. Protein: CASSEHNQVRGELFF.

The chain carries TRBV30 and TRBJ1-1; maybe TRBD1 (5 bases). CDR1 and CDR2 (germline): GTSNPN, SVGIG (reference sequence). This CDR3 comprises 15 residues. Trimming removed 3 bases at V and 1 base at J, with 15 bases between. The CDR3 region has the DNA TGTGCCTGGAGACCCGGAGACAGCAGGAACACTGAAGCTTTCTTT. Encoded protein: CAWRPGDSRNTEAFF.

V is TRBV28 and J is TRBJ1-4; D ambiguous. Germline values: CDR1 MDHEN, CDR2 SYDVKM. The CDR3 consists of 14 residues. Trimming cost V 3 bases and J 0 bases, with 5 bases left between them. For the CDR3, the DNA is TGTGCCAGCAGTTTCCGTCCAACTAATGAAAAACTGTTTTTT. As protein: CASSFRPTNEKLFF.

The J gene is TRBJ1-2, the V gene TRBV5-4; D is unclear. Germline lookup yields CDR1 SGHNT and CDR2 YYREEE (reference sequence). The CDR3 is made up of 15 amino acids. V lost 3 bases, J lost 0 bases, and 12 bases lay in between. The DNA for the CDR3 is TGTGCCAGCAGCTCTACCTGGTCCGCTAACTATGGCTACACCTTC. Amino acids: CASSSTWSANYGYTF.

This sequence joins TRBV30 and TRBJ2-7; the D gene is possibly TRBD2 (5 bases). Trimming cost V 2 bases and J 6 bases, with 14 bases left between them. CDR1 is GTSNPN and CDR2 is SVGIG in the germline V gene (reference sequence). The CDR3 is 13 residues long. DNA for the CDR3: TGTGCCTGGAGTTCACGGGGAGAGGGCGAGCAGTACTTC. It specifies CAWSSRGEGEQYF.

The chain has TRBV6-5 and TRBJ1-3; 12 nucleotides line up with TRBD1. The trim removed 6 bases at V and 5 bases at J, leaving 5 bases unmatched. CDR3 length equals 15 residues. Germline V gene data show CDR1 as MNHEY and CDR2 as SVGAGI. The DNA of the CDR3 is TGTGCCAGCAGGGGGACAGGGGGCAAAAGAAACACCATATATTTT. Amino acid sequence: CASRGTGGKRNTIYF.

This chain links TRBV6-1 with TRBJ1-1; 7 bases agree with TRBD1. CDR3 length: 15 residues. V lost 4 bases, J lost 1 base, and 6 bases stayed unmatched. Germline CDR1 is MNHNS and CDR2 is SASEGT. CDR3 loop: CASSAGGHSNTEAFF. The CDR3 DNA reads TGTGCCAGCAGTGCAGGGGGACACTCGAACACTGAAGCTTTCTTT.

The chain links TRBV28 to TRBJ1-2; D not certain. CDR3 size: 12 residues. In germline, CDR1 is MDHEN, CDR2 SYDVKM. Trimming shortened V by 5 bases and J by 7 bases, and 11 bases separated the two germline ends. The DNA for the CDR3 is TGTGCCAGCAGTCCGGGTGTAGGTGGCTACACCTTC. This codes for CASSPGVGGYTF.

The chain employs TRBV2 and TRBJ2-7; the match to TRBD1 covers 12 bases. The V gene's germline CDR1 is SNHLY and CDR2 FYNNEI. V lost 7 bases to trimming and J lost 7 bases; unmatched junction nucleotides: 11. This CDR3 contains 15 residues. Here the CDR3 DNA reads TGTGCCAGCACCCCCGCGGGGACAGGGGGCAAGGAGCAGTACTTC. Its translation is CASTPAGTGGKEQYF.

The chain links TRBV7-2 to TRBJ2-3; D unclear. The CDR3 is 12 amino acids. Looked up from germline, CDR1 is SGHTA and CDR2 is FQGNSA. V lost 6 bases and J lost 2, with 6 bases in between. CDR3 sequence: CASSIFTDTQYF. DNA for the CDR3: TGTGCCAGCAGTATATTCACAGATACGCAGTATTTT.

The chain joins TRBV5-4 to TRBJ2-7, with a weak D call TRBD2 (6 bases). V gave up 8 bases and J gave up 3 bases, with 12 bases separating them. The CDR3 runs 12 residues. The germline gives CDR1 SGHNT, CDR2 YYREEE (reference sequence). DNA of the CDR3: TGTGCCAGTACGGGACTGGACTACGAGCAGTACTTC. Translated, it gives CASTGLDYEQYF.

This chain links TRBV30 with TRBJ1-5; 9 nucleotides match TRBD1. The V gene end was trimmed by 3 bases and the J gene end by 1 base; junction bases not matched to a gene: 7. The germline V gene encodes CDR1 GTSNPN and CDR2 SVGIG (reference sequence). This CDR3 comprises 16 residues. CDR3 nucleotide sequence: TGTGCCTGGAGCTTGGACAGGGGAGGGAGCAATCAGCCCCAGCATTTT. Protein product: CAWSLDRGGSNQPQHF.